This passage covers 14 T cell receptor beta chains from one sample sequenced in a study of PD-1 blockade in classical Hodgkin lymphoma. The data were produced by immunoSEQ multiplex PCR, yet TCRdb's version contains in-frame clones alone and is incomplete. The table has tens of thousands of clones, 85% to 95% seen once. Following autologous stem cell transplantation, relapse occurred in every patient, and exposure to brentuximab vedotin varied. The sample was peripheral blood mononuclear cells (PBMCs), taken at baseline. These receptors were taken from a human donor with classical Hodgkin lymphoma.

This rearrangement joins TRBV18 to TRBJ1-4; D gene uncertain. Germline CDR1 reads KGHSH; CDR2 reads LQKENI. Trimming stripped 3 bases from V and 7 bases from J, with 12 bases between. The CDR3 is 14 residues long. The CDR3 loop is CASSPGGSSEKLFF. The CDR3 bases are TGTGCCAGCTCACCTGGAGGTTCCAGTGAAAAACTGTTTTTT.

This chain links TRBV27 with TRBJ2-1; no reliable D call. The CDR3 totals 13 residues. Per the germline V gene, CDR1 is MNHEY and CDR2 is SMNVEV (reference sequence). V was clipped by 5 bases and J by 6 bases, with 11 bases between them. The CDR3 DNA reads TGTGCCAGCAGTCTGGGGTCCCTCAATGAGCAGTTCTTC. Translating gives CASSLGSLNEQFF.

The rearrangement uses TRBV14 and TRBJ2-3; unclear D gene. Germline V lookup: CDR1 SGHDN, CDR2 FVKESK. The germline V and J ends were trimmed by 1 base and 4 bases, with 9 bases remaining between them. The CDR3 spans 14 residues. Written as DNA, the CDR3 is TGTGCCAGCAGCCAAGTATGGGTCGCAGATACGCAGTATTTT. Translating it yields CASSQVWVADTQYF.

This chain links TRBV27 with TRBJ1-3; unclear D gene. V lost 0 bases and J lost 0, with 6 bases in between. CDR3 length: 15 amino acids. CDR1 and CDR2 (germline): MNHEY, SMNVEV (reference sequence). CDR3 protein: CASSLSPSSGNTIYF. CDR3 nucleotides: TGTGCCAGCAGTTTATCCCCGAGCTCTGGAAACACCATATATTTT.

The V gene is TRBV27, the J gene TRBJ1-5; D unclear. This CDR3 has 15 amino acids. V was shortened by 3 bases and J by 3 bases, with 12 bases between the two germline ends. From germline, CDR1 is MNHEY and CDR2 SMNVEV (reference sequence). This chain's CDR3 is CASSLRLSVNQPQHF. The CDR3 coding sequence is TGTGCCAGCAGTTTGAGGCTGTCGGTCAATCAGCCCCAGCATTTT.

V and J are TRBV14 and TRBJ2-5; the match to TRBD1 covers 10 bases. Unmatched junction bases numbered 7, after V lost 6 bases and J lost 6 bases. In germline, CDR1 is SGHDN, CDR2 FVKESK. There are 14 residues in the CDR3. The CDR3 reads CASRTTGGAKTQYF. CDR3 DNA sequence: TGTGCCAGCAGGACGACAGGGGGCGCGAAGACCCAGTACTTC.

The chain recombines TRBV5-1 with TRBJ1-4; 9 bases match TRBD1. J was trimmed by 7 bases and V by 4 bases; bases with no gene match: 8. Germline V CDR1 and CDR2: SGHRS, YFSETQ. This CDR3 contains 15 residues. CDR3 amino acids: CASSLGQGGGEKLFF. CDR3 bases: TGCGCCAGCAGCCTGGGACAGGGAGGGGGTGAAAAACTGTTTTTT. The full variable domain, rest sourced from reference TRBV5-1 and TRBJ1-4, is KAGVTQTPRYLIKTRGQQVTLSCSPISGHRSVSWYQQTPGQGLQFLFEYFSETQRNKGNFPGRFSGRQFSNSRSEMNVSTLELGDSALYLCASSLGQGGGEKLFFGSGTQLSVL.

J is TRBJ1-2 and V is TRBV6-5; unclear D gene. The V end was cut by 0 bases, the J end by 4 bases, with 9 bases between. The CDR3 consists of 14 residues. Looked up from germline, CDR1 is MNHEY and CDR2 is SVGAGI. In DNA form, the CDR3 reads TGTGCCAGCAGTTACTCGAGTTCCAGCTATGGCTACACCTTC. This translates into CASSYSSSSYGYTF.

The rearrangement joins TRBV29-1 to TRBJ2-7; D ambiguous. This CDR3 is built from 13 residues. The V end lost 1 base, the J end lost 1 base, and 8 bases lay between the germline ends. The germline V gene has CDR1 SQVTM and CDR2 ANQGSEA. In nucleotides, the CDR3 is TGCAGCGTTGAAGCCGAATGGTCCTACGAGCAGTACTTC. It yields the protein CSVEAEWSYEQYF.

V usage is TRBV27 and J usage is TRBJ2-5; tentative D call: TRBD2 (5 bases). TRBJ2-7 matches the DNA end more closely, so the J call is doubtful. CDR3 length equals 16 residues. The V gene's germline CDR1 is MNHEY and CDR2 SMNVEV (reference sequence). This CDR3 is CASSLSAGLGSYEQYF. Here the CDR3 DNA reads TGTGCCAGCAGTTTATCGGCGGGCTTAGGTTCCTACGAGCAGTACTTC.

In this sample, this clone turned up once. J is TRBJ2-2 and V is TRBV5-4, with 8 nucleotides matching TRBD1. Trimming took 2 bases from V and 6 from J; bases not matched to a gene: 9. This CDR3 has 16 amino acids. Germline V gene sequence: CDR1 SGHNT, CDR2 YYREEE (reference sequence). The CDR3 region has the DNA TGTGCCAGCAGCTTTTTAAACAGGGGGGACGCCGGGGAGCTGTTTTTT. Translating gives CASSFLNRGDAGELFF.

V is TRBV7-6 and J is TRBJ1-4; D is unclear. Deletions cut 5 bases from V and 0 bases from J, with 16 bases between. Germline V CDR1 and CDR2: SGHVS, FNYEAQ. There are 17 residues in the CDR3. Here the CDR3 reads CASSHPREGATNEKLFF. CDR3 nucleotide sequence: TGTGCCAGCAGCCACCCTCGAGAGGGAGCAACTAATGAAAAACTGTTTTTT.

The rearrangement uses TRBV11-1 and TRBJ2-7; possibly TRBD1 for D (6 bases). The germline CDR1 and CDR2 sequences are SGHAT and FQDESV (reference sequence). The CDR3 covers 16 residues. V lost 4 bases and J 3 bases, leaving 19 bases between the germline ends. The CDR3 reads CASSSPLQGGYYEQYF. The CDR3 DNA follows: TGTGCCAGCAGCTCGCCTTTACAGGGCGGATACTACGAGCAGTACTTC.

The chain links TRBV7-2 to TRBJ1-5, with D uncertain. With 6 bases removed from V and 1 base from J, the gap between germline ends came to 16 bases. There are 16 residues in the CDR3. Germline lookup yields CDR1 SGHTA and CDR2 FQGNSA. The CDR3 coding sequence is TGTGCCAGCAGTCAGACGGGCCTCGTAAGCAATCAGCCCCAGCATTTT. Translation: CASSQTGLVSNQPQHF.